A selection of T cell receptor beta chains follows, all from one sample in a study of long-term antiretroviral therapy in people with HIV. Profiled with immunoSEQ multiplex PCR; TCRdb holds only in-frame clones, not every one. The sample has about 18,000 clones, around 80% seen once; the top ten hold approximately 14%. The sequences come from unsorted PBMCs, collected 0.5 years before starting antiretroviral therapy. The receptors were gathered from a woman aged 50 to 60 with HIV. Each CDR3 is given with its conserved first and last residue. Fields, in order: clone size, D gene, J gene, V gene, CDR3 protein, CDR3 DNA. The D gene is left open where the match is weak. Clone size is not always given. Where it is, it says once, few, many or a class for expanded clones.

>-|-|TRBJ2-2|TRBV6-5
CASSFGEGGGELFF
TGTGCCAGCAGTTTCGGCGAGGGTGGCGGGGAGCTGTTTTTT
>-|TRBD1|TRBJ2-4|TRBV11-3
CASSYTGGGNIQYF
TGTGCCAGCAGCTATACAGGGGGCGGTAACATTCAGTACTTC
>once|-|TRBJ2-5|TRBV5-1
CASSLLPGEQETQYF
TGCGCCAGCAGCTTGTTACCCGGGGAACAAGAGACCCAGTACTTC
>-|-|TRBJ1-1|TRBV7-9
CASSTQGGAEAFF
TGTGCCAGCAGCACACAGGGTGGCGCTGAAGCTTTCTTT
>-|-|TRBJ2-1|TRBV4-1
CASSPLWGNEQFF
TGCGCCAGCAGCCCTCTATGGGGTAATGAGCAGTTCTTC
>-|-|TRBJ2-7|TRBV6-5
CASRGFPYEQYF
TGTGCCAGCAGGGGATTCCCCTACGAGCAGTACTTC
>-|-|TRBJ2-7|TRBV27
CASGGGQGQHYEQYF
TGTGCCAGCGGGGGGGGGCAGGGTCAACACTACGAGCAGTACTTC
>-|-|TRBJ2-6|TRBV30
CAWSYRGGSRVGANVLTF
TGTGCCTGGAGTTATAGGGGAGGCAGTAGGGTTGGGGCCAACGTCCTGACTTTC
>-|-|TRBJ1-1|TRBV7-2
CASSSMTENTEAFF
TGTGCCAGCAGCTCCATGACGGAGAACACTGAAGCTTTCTTT
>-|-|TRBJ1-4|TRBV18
CASSPYGRGDEKLFF
TGTGCCAGCTCACCATATGGGAGAGGGGATGAAAAACTGTTTTTT
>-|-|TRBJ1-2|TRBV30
CAWIRENYGYTF
TGTGCCTGGATAAGGGAAAACTATGGCTACACCTTC
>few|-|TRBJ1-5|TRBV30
CAWSQGNQPQHF
TGTGCCTGGAGCCAGGGCAATCAGCCCCAGCATTTT
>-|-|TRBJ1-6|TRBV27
CASSLEGNPLHF
TGTGCCAGCAGTTTAGAGGGGAACCCCCTCCACTTT
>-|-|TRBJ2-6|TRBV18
CASSPGGPSGANVLTF
TGTGCCAGCTCACCAGGGGGCCCCTCTGGGGCCAACGTCCTGACTTTC
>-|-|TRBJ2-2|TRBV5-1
CASRSGTPSTGELFF
TGCGCCAGCAGGTCCGGGACACCCTCCACCGGGGAGCTGTTTTTT
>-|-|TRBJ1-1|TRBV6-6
CASADPGNTEAFF
TGTGCCAGCGCCGACCCAGGGAACACTGAAGCTTTCTTT
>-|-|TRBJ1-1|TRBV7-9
CASSPGGVNTEAFF
TGTGCCAGCAGCCCGGGGGGGGTGAACACTGAAGCTTTCTTT
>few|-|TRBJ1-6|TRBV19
CASSHRDSRNSPLHF
TGTGCCAGTAGTCACAGGGATTCCCGGAATTCACCCCTCCACTTT
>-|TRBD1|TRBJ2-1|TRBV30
CAWSYGTDPYNEQFF
TGTGCCTGGAGTTACGGGACAGATCCATACAATGAGCAGTTCTTC
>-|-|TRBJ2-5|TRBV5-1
CASSLEGGLVQETQYF
TGCGCCAGCAGCTTGGAGGGGGGGTTAGTTCAAGAGACCCAGTACTTC
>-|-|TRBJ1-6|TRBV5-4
CASSPTGRSPRGSYNSPLHF
TGTGCCAGCAGCCCGACAGGACGGAGTCCTCGAGGCTCCTATAATTCACCCCTCCACTTT
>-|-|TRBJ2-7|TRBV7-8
CASSLVLGAYEQYF
TGTGCCAGCAGCTTAGTACTGGGGGCTTACGAGCAGTACTTC
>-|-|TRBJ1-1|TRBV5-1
CASSSAGRSSPNTEAFF
TGCGCCAGCAGCTCTGCGGGCCGTTCCTCACCCAACACTGAAGCTTTCTTT
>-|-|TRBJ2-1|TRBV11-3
CASSLVGGGNNEQFF
TGTGCCAGCAGCTTAGTAGGGGGGGGAAATAATGAGCAGTTCTTC
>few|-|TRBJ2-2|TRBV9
CASSDFNTGELFF
TGTGCCAGCTCGGACTTTAACACCGGGGAGCTGTTTTTT
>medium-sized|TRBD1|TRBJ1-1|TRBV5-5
CASSLGQSEAFF
TGTGCCAGCAGCCTGGGACAGAGCGAAGCTTTCTTT
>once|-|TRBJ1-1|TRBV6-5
CASSYSSVGTPEAFF
TGTGCCAGCAGTTACTCGAGCGTGGGGACACCTGAAGCTTTCTTT
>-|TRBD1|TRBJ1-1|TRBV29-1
CSISDRGGRTEAFF
TGCAGCATATCCGACAGGGGAGGTAGGACTGAAGCTTTCTTT
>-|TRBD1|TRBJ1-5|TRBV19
CASTNPLQGAPQPQHF
TGTGCCAGTACCAATCCCTTGCAGGGGGCGCCCCAGCCCCAGCATTTT
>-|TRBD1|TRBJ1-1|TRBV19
CASRGGQAGDTEAFF
TGTGCCAGTCGAGGGGGACAGGCAGGGGACACTGAAGCTTTCTTT
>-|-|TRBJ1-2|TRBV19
CASSILDRANYGYTF
TGTGCCAGTAGTATTCTAGACAGAGCTAACTATGGCTACACCTTC
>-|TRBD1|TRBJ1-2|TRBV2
CASSPTTGGLAGYTF
TGTGCCAGCAGCCCGACGACAGGGGGCCTGGCAGGCTACACCTTC
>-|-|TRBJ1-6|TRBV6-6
CASSDKGYQNSPLHF
TGTGCCAGCAGTGACAAAGGATATCAGAATTCACCCCTCCACTTT
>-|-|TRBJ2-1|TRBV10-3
CAISEEGSSYNEQFF
TGTGCCATCAGTGAAGAGGGAAGCTCCTACAATGAGCAGTTCTTC
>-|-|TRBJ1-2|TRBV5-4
CASSFRGQAYGYTF
TGTGCCAGCAGCTTTCGAGGGCAGGCCTATGGCTACACCTTC
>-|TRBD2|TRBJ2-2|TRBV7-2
CASSLTSAGELFF
TGTGCCAGCAGCTTGACTAGCGCCGGGGAGCTGTTTTTT
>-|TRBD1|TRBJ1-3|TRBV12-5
CASGSTGEVGNTIYF
TGTGCTAGTGGTTCAACAGGGGAAGTTGGAAACACCATATATTTT
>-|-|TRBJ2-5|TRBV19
CASSIAETQYF
TGTGCCAGTAGTATAGCAGAGACCCAGTACTTC
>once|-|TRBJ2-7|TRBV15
CATSRDLRYEQYF
TGTGCCACCAGCAGAGATTTGAGGTACGAGCAGTACTTC
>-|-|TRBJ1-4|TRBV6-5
CASSGHGNEKLFF
TGTGCCAGCAGCGGACATGGTAATGAAAAACTGTTTTTT
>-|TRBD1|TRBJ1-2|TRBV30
CARRQGSYGYTF
TGTGCCCGAAGACAGGGAAGCTATGGCTACACCTTC
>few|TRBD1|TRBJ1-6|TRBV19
CASRTQGEIDSPLHF
TGTGCCAGTAGAACACAGGGGGAAATTGATTCACCCCTCCACTTT
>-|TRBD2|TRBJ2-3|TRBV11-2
CASSFYSQAGGPTDTQYF
TGTGCCAGCAGCTTTTATTCACAGGCGGGGGGGCCGACAGATACGCAGTATTTT
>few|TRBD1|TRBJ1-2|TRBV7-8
CASSSGGQAWGYTF
TGTGCCAGCAGCTCGGGAGGACAGGCTTGGGGCTACACCTTC
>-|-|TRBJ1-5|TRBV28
CASSPYPGDQPQHF
TGTGCCAGCAGTCCCTACCCAGGGGATCAGCCCCAGCATTTT
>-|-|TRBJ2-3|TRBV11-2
CASSFQGGPLTDTQYF
TGTGCCAGCAGCTTCCAGGGGGGTCCCCTCACAGATACGCAGTATTTT